A single sample gave rise to the 24 T cell receptor beta chains below, sequenced in a study of cytomegalovirus exposure and HLA in healthy donors. PCR employed 60 Vbeta and 13 Jbeta primers. Sequencing used immunoSEQ multiplex PCR; TCRdb keeps in-frame clones, though not all of them. The sample lists 100,000 to 130,000 clones; more than 65% were seen once. Sequenced sample: PBMCs. These receptors were taken from a male donor in good health and CMV-seronegative.

The J gene is TRBJ2-2, the V gene TRBV28; TRBD2 is a possible D gene (6 bases). Germline-derived CDR1 and CDR2 are MDHEN and SYDVKM. V gave up 10 bases and J gave up 5 bases, with 20 bases separating them. The CDR3 sequence is 15 residues long. The CDR3 nucleotides are TGTGCCACCGTTGGGGGGACCGCCTTTACCGGGGAGCTGTTTTTT. It specifies CATVGGTAFTGELFF.

This chain joins TRBV6-5 and TRBJ2-7; 10 nucleotides agree with TRBD1. Germline CDR1 MNHEY, CDR2 SVGAGI. J lost 4 bases, V lost 5 bases, and 8 bases had no gene match. CDR3 length: 15 residues. The CDR3 DNA is TGTGCCAGCAGTCTTCGGGACAGGGGCATTTACGAGCAGTACTTC. Translated, it gives CASSLRDRGIYEQYF.

The CDR3 DNA reads TGTGCCAGCAGTTCCCCTCCAGGGGTCACTGAAGCTTTCTTT. It encodes CASSSPPGVTEAFF. This rearrangement joins TRBV28 to TRBJ1-1; perhaps TRBD1 as D (6 bases). Germline CDR1 is MDHEN and CDR2 is SYDVKM. Trimming stripped 4 bases from V and 4 bases from J, with 13 bases between. There are 14 residues in the CDR3.

The chain links TRBV5-1 to TRBJ2-7, with unresolved D. From germline, CDR1 is SGHRS and CDR2 YFSETQ. Trimming pared 5 bases from V and 5 bases from J, leaving 11 bases between. The CDR3 is 12 residues long. This chain's CDR3 is CASRKALDEQYF. The CDR3 DNA reads as TGCGCCAGCAGAAAAGCCCTTGACGAGCAGTACTTC.

The chain links TRBV5-4 to TRBJ2-3; D ambiguous. CDR1 is SGHNT, CDR2 YYREEE, per germline (reference sequence). This CDR3 has 14 residues. Deletions cut 3 bases from V and 5 bases from J, with 13 bases between. The CDR3 spells CASSSGEVGDTQYF. CDR3 in DNA: TGTGCCAGCAGCTCTGGAGAGGTAGGAGATACGCAGTATTTT.

This chain joins TRBV7-2 and TRBJ2-1, with D perhaps matching TRBD1 (5 bases). Per germline, CDR1 SGHTA and CDR2 FQGNSA. The CDR3 sequence is 15 residues long. Trimming left V 3 bases short and J 8 bases short, with 17 bases between. The CDR3, as DNA: TGTGCCAGCAGCTTGGGCAGGGAAGGTGGCGATGAGCAGTTCTTC. Its translation is CASSLGREGGDEQFF.

The V and J genes are TRBV29-1 and TRBJ2-1; D is perhaps TRBD2 (6 bases). The germline gives CDR1 SQVTM, CDR2 ANQGSEA. CDR3 length equals 12 residues. Trimming cost V 7 bases and J 5 bases, with 12 bases left between them. The CDR3 DNA reads TGCAGCGGATTGTGGGGGGACAATGAGCAGTTCTTC. It codes for CSGLWGDNEQFF.

The chain is built from TRBV7-9 and TRBJ2-7; D possibly corresponds to TRBD2 (6 bases). The CDR3 is 15 residues long. Germline-derived CDR1 and CDR2 are SEHNR and FQNEAQ (reference sequence). Trimming shortened V by 4 bases and J by 3 bases, and 16 bases separated the two germline ends. The CDR3 sequence is CASSSPAGPNYEQYF. The CDR3 DNA follows: TGTGCCAGCAGCTCCCCCGCGGGACCCAACTACGAGCAGTACTTC.

The V call is TRBV6-6, the J call TRBJ2-7, with D tentatively TRBD1 (6 bases). Per the germline V gene, CDR1 is MNHNY and CDR2 is SVGAGI (reference sequence). With 5 bases removed from V and 4 bases from J, the gap between germline ends came to 18 bases. The CDR3 has 15 residues. The DNA for the CDR3 is TGTGCCAGCAGTCCATGGACAGCGCCTATTTACGAGCAGTACTTC. It codes for CASSPWTAPIYEQYF.

The chain couples TRBV28 to TRBJ2-7; 12 positions match TRBD2. Germline assignment: CDR1 MDHEN and CDR2 SYDVKM. J was trimmed by 3 bases and V by 2 bases; bases with no gene match: 8. The CDR3 runs 17 residues. The CDR3 loop reads CASSLGLAGGPSYEQYF. The CDR3 nucleotides read TGTGCCAGCAGTTTAGGGCTAGCGGGAGGGCCAAGCTACGAGCAGTACTTC.

This chain joins TRBV5-1 and TRBJ2-7; TRBD2 is a possible D gene (6 bases). CDR1 is SGHRS, CDR2 YFSETQ, per germline. The length of the CDR3 is 13 residues. Trimming took 7 bases from V and 5 from J, leaving 16 bases between them. In DNA form, the CDR3 reads TGCGCCAGCGGCTGGCGGTCGGGGGACGAGCAGTACTTC. Protein product: CASGWRSGDEQYF.

The V and J genes are TRBV7-6 and TRBJ2-1; D is possibly TRBD2 (6 bases). V was pared by 0 bases and J by 0 bases, with 12 bases between. The CDR3 loop spans 17 amino acids. Germline V gene lookup returns CDR1 SGHVS and CDR2 FNYEAQ. CDR3 bases: TGTGCCAGCAGCTTAGCACGGCGGGGTACCTCCTACAATGAGCAGTTCTTC. It translates to CASSLARRGTSYNEQFF.

The V and J genes are TRBV25-1 and TRBJ2-5; TRBD1 agrees at 9 bases. V trimming: 1 base; J trimming: 6 bases; junction bases outside the gene matches: 9. There are 16 residues in the CDR3. Looked up from germline, CDR1 is MGHDK and CDR2 is SYGVNS. In DNA form, the CDR3 reads TGTGCCAGCAGTGAATCCGAGGGACAGGGCTTGCAGACCCAGTACTTC. This encodes CASSESEGQGLQTQYF. The full variable domain, with the rest looked up from reference TRBV25-1 and TRBJ2-5, is EADIYQTPRYLVIGTGKKITLECSQTMGHDKMYWYQQDPGMELHLIHYSYGVNSTEKGDLSSESTVSRIRTEHFPLTLESARPSHTSQYLCASSESEGQGLQTQYFGPGTRLLVL.

This clone has a single count. The chain recombines TRBV5-6 with TRBJ1-2, with a tentative D call TRBD1 (5 bases). The CDR3 spans 13 residues. V was cut by 2 bases and J by 4 bases, with 9 bases left in between. Germline V lookup: CDR1 SGHDT, CDR2 YYEEEE. The CDR3: CASSFSGGYGYTF. DNA for the CDR3: TGTGCCAGCAGCTTTTCGGGGGGCTATGGCTACACCTTC.

The rearrangement joins TRBV11-2 to TRBJ2-2; D may be TRBD1 (5 bases). Trimming took off 5 bases at V and 5 bases at J, with 15 bases between the two ends. CDR3 length equals 15 residues. Germline V CDR1 and CDR2: SGHAT, FQNNGV. The CDR3 sequence is CASSPYKGRTGELFF. The DNA for the CDR3 is TGTGCCAGCAGCCCCTATAAGGGGCGGACCGGGGAGCTGTTTTTT.

This clone was seen more than once but under ten times. J is TRBJ1-2 and V is TRBV6-1; possibly TRBD1 for D (6 bases). This CDR3 comprises 15 residues. Germline CDR1 is MNHNS and CDR2 is SASEGT. The V gene lost 5 bases and the J gene lost 8 bases, with 21 bases spanning the gap. The CDR3 region has the DNA TGTGCCAGCAGTACCGCCGGGACACCGACGGGAGGCTACACCTTC. This sequence encodes CASSTAGTPTGGYTF.

The gene calls are TRBV6-5 and TRBJ2-5; D is possibly TRBD1 (5 bases). The V end was cut by 7 bases, the J end by 1 base, with 13 bases between. Germline CDR1 reads MNHEY; CDR2 reads SVGAGI. This CDR3 region has 14 residues. The chain's CDR3 is CASTPAGPQETQYF. In DNA, the CDR3 is TGTGCCAGCACCCCGGCAGGGCCCCAAGAGACCCAGTACTTC.

The rearrangement joins TRBV29-1 to TRBJ1-5, with D unclear. The CDR3 length is 12 residues. Germline V gene sequence: CDR1 SQVTM, CDR2 ANQGSEA. Trimming removed 7 bases from V and 3 bases from J, with 10 bases in between. The CDR3, as DNA: TGCAGCGCTCGGGAACCCAATCAGCCCCAGCATTTT. Translating gives CSAREPNQPQHF.

This chain connects TRBV30 to TRBJ2-7, with 9 bases fitting TRBD1. Germline V gene data show CDR1 as GTSNPN and CDR2 as SVGIG (reference sequence). The CDR3 is 12 residues long. J lost 5 bases, V lost 7 bases, and 6 bases had no gene match. The CDR3 spells CAYDRGFNEQYF. CDR3 bases: TGTGCCTATGACAGGGGGTTCAACGAGCAGTACTTC.

The chain has TRBV4-1 and TRBJ2-3, with D perhaps TRBD2 (5 bases). Germline CDR1 MGHRA, CDR2 YSYEKL. The CDR3 is 16 amino acids. V lost 0 bases to trimming and J lost 1 base, with 11 bases between them. The CDR3 bases are TGCGCCAGCAGCCAAGAATCAAGCGGCCGCACAGATACGCAGTATTTT. Amino acid sequence: CASSQESSGRTDTQYF.

For the CDR3, the DNA is TGTGCCAGTGGGAACGAGGGATATAATTCACCCCTCCACTTT. Protein: CASGNEGYNSPLHF. The rearrangement links TRBV25-1 to TRBJ1-6; D ambiguous. Trimming removed 9 bases at V and 4 bases at J, with 13 bases between. Germline CDR1 reads MGHDK; CDR2 reads SYGVNS. This CDR3 has 14 residues.

The genes are TRBV7-9 and TRBJ2-7, with 8 positions matching TRBD1. Per the germline V gene, CDR1 is SEHNR and CDR2 is FQNEAQ (reference sequence). The CDR3 extends over 14 amino acids. Germline trimming cut 5 bases from V and 1 base from J; bases unmatched to any gene: 4. The CDR3 DNA follows: TGTGCCAGCAGCCTTAGGACAGGGTCCTACGAGCAGTACTTC. This encodes CASSLRTGSYEQYF.

The J gene is TRBJ2-1, the V gene TRBV7-3; 9 bases fit TRBD2. This CDR3 has 16 residues. Germline V lookup: CDR1 SGHTA, CDR2 FQGTGA. The junction had 7 bases not matched to a gene; V was cut back by 0 bases and J by 7 bases. This CDR3 is CASSLTGAGGRNEQFF. Here the CDR3 DNA reads TGTGCCAGCAGCTTAACAGGAGCGGGAGGTAGGAATGAGCAGTTCTTC.

This sequence joins TRBV5-6 and TRBJ1-3, with TRBD1 matching over 7 bases. The CDR3 runs 16 residues. The V segment lost 1 base and the J segment 2 bases; nucleotides outside the gene matches: 6. Germline CDR1 reads SGHDT; CDR2 reads YYEEEE. The CDR3 loop reads CASSLWGQRPGNTIYF. For the CDR3, the DNA is TGTGCCAGCAGCTTGTGGGGACAGAGACCTGGAAACACCATATATTTT. Variable domain in full (rest from reference TRBV5-6 and TRBJ1-3): DAGVTQSPTHLIKTRGQQVTLRCSPKSGHDTVSWYQQALGQGPQFIFQYYEEEERQRGNFPDRFSGHQFPNYSSELNVNALLLGDSALYLCASSLWGQRPGNTIYFGEGSWLTVV.